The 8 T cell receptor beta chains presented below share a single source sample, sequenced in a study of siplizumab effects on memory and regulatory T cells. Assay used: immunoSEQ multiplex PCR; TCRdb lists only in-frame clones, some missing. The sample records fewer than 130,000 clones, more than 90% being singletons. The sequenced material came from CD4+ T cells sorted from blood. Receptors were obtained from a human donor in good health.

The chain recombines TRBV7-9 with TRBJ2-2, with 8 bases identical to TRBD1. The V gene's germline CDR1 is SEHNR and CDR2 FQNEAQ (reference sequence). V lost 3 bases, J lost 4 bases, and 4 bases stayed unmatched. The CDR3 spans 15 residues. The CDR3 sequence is CASSLQGAATGELFF. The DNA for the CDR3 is TGTGCCAGCAGCTTGCAGGGGGCAGCCACCGGGGAGCTGTTTTTT.

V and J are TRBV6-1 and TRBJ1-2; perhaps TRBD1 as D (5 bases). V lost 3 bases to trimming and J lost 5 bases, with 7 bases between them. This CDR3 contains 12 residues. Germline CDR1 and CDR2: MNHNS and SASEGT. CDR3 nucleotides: TGTGCCAGCAGTGACGACAGATATGGCTACACCTTC. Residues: CASSDDRYGYTF.

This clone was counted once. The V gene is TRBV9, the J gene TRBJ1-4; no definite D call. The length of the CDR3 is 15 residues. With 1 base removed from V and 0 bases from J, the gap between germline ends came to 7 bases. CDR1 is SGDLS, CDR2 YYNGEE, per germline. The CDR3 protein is CASSVTATTNEKLFF. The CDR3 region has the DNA TGTGCCAGCAGCGTAACGGCGACAACTAATGAAAAACTGTTTTTT.

This CDR3 reads CASSPAIASPTDTQYF. The CDR3 DNA follows: TGTGCCAGCTCACCCGCCATCGCGAGTCCCACAGATACGCAGTATTTT. The chain carries TRBV18 and TRBJ2-3, with no clear D. Per germline, CDR1 KGHSH and CDR2 LQKENI. The CDR3 is 16 amino acids. V lost 3 bases to trimming and J lost 2 bases, with 15 bases between them.

The DNA for the CDR3 is TGCAGCGTTCGGACGTCCGGAGCAACTAATGAAAAACTGTTTTTT. This codes for CSVRTSGATNEKLFF. The chain has TRBV29-1 and TRBJ1-4; D is unresolved. Trimming took off 5 bases at V and 0 bases at J, with 13 bases between the two ends. The CDR3 consists of 15 residues. Germline-derived CDR1 and CDR2 are SQVTM and ANQGSEA. The whole variable domain, remainder taken from reference TRBV29-1 and TRBJ1-4, is SAVISQKPSRDICQRGTSLTIQCQVDSQVTMMFWYRQQPGQSLTLIATANQGSEATYESGFVIDKFPISRPNLTFSTLTVSNMSPEDSSIYLCSVRTSGATNEKLFFGSGTQLSVL.

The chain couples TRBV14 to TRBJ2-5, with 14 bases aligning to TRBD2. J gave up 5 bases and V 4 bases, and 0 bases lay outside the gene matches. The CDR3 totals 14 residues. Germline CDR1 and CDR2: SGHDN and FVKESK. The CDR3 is CASSRLAGGETQYF. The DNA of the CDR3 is TGTGCCAGCAGCCGACTAGCGGGGGGGGAGACCCAGTACTTC.

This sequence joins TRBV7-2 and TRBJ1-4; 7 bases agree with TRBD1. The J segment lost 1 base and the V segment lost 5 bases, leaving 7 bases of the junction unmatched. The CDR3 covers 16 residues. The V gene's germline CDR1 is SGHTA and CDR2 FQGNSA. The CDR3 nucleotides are TGTGCCAGCAGCAGACAGACAGGGTTAACTAATGAAAAACTGTTTTTT. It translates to CASSRQTGLTNEKLFF. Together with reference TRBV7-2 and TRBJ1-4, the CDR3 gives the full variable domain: GAGVSQSPSNKVTEKGKDVELRCDPISGHTALYWYRQSLGQGLEFLIYFQGNSAPDKSGLPSDRFSAERTGGSVSTLTIQRTQQEDSAVYLCASSRQTGLTNEKLFFGSGTQLSVL.

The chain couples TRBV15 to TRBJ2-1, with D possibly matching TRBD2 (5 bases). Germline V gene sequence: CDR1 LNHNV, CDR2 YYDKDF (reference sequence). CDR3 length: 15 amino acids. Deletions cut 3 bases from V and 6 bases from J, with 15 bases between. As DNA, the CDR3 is TGTGCCACCAGCAGGCCGGGAACTAGAGTCAATGAGCAGTTCTTC. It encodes CATSRPGTRVNEQFF. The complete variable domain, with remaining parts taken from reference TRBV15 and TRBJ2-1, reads DAMVIQNPRYQVTQFGKPVTLSCSQTLNHNVMYWYQQKSSQAPKLLFHYYDKDFNNEADTPDNFQSRRPNTSFCFLDIRSPGLGDTAMYLCATSRPGTRVNEQFFGPGTRLTVL.